Listed below are T cell receptor beta chains from one sample, sequenced in a study of T cells in Graves' hyperthyroidism and ophthalmopathy. TCRdb re-called the multiplex PCR reads with MiXCR, one entry per CDR3 protein. The sample includes some 380,000 distinct CDR3 sequences, roughly 14% of them seen just once. The sample comprised blood. These receptors originate from a man aged 30 to 39 with Graves' hyperthyroidism that later progressed to Graves' ophthalmopathy. The CDR3 runs from the conserved cysteine through the conserved F or W. A D gene is named only where the DNA matches it firmly. Only some rows state a clone size, as once, few, many or a class for expanded clones.

size: many; D: TRBD2; J: TRBJ2-3; V: TRBV11-3; DNA: TGTGCCAGCAGCCCCGGGACTAGTCTATCTAGCACAGATACGCAGTATTTT; CDR3: CASSPGTSLSSTDTQYF
size: NA; D: NA; J: TRBJ2-2; V: TRBV12-5; DNA: TGTGCTAGTGGTTTCGGGCCGATAAACACCGGGGAGCTGTTTTTT; CDR3: CASGFGPINTGELFF
size: many; D: NA; J: TRBJ1-1; V: TRBV7-2; DNA: TGTGCCAGCAGCCCTTTGTCGACAGATTTGAACACTGAAGCTTTCTTT; CDR3: CASSPLSTDLNTEAFF
size: NA; D: TRBD1; J: TRBJ1-6; V: TRBV27; DNA: TGTGCCAGCAAGGACAGGGGGCTTTCCTATAATTCACCCCTCCACTTT; CDR3: CASKDRGLSYNSPLHF
size: many; D: NA; J: TRBJ1-4; V: TRBV10-3; DNA: TGTGCCATCAGTTCCGACAGGAGAGCAACTAATGAAAAACTGTTTTTT; CDR3: CAISSDRRATNEKLFF
size: once; D: TRBD1; J: TRBJ2-2; V: TRBV18; DNA: TGTGCCAGCTCACCACGGACAGGGCACACCGGGGAGCTGTTTTTT; CDR3: CASSPRTGHTGELFF
size: NA; D: TRBD2; J: TRBJ2-3; V: TRBV7-8; DNA: TGTGCCAGCAGCTTAGTAGGCCGGGAGGGCCGTTATACGCAGTATTTT; CDR3: CASSLVGREGRYTQYF
size: many; D: NA; J: TRBJ1-5; V: TRBV12-5; DNA: TGTGCTAGTGGTTTTGGGCAGGATCAGCCCCAGCATTTT; CDR3: CASGFGQDQPQHF
size: many; D: TRBD1; J: TRBJ2-5; V: TRBV28; DNA: TGTGCCAGCAGTTACAGGGGGCCTAAGACCCAGTACTTC; CDR3: CASSYRGPKTQYF
size: NA; D: TRBD1; J: TRBJ2-1; V: TRBV4-1; DNA: TGCGCCAGCAGCGACCCGACAGGGTCGGGCAATGAGCAGTTCTTC; CDR3: CASSDPTGSGNEQFF
size: many; D: TRBD1; J: TRBJ1-6; V: TRBV18; DNA: TGTGCCAGCTCACCTGCCAGGGGGGTTAATTCACCCCTCCACTTT; CDR3: CASSPARGVNSPLHF